These 18 T cell receptor beta chains originate from one sample sequenced in a study of TIL therapy for anti-PD-1-resistant metastatic lung cancer (dated by TCRdb to the early 2020s). TCR beta CDR3 regions were amplified from genomic DNA by bias-controlled multiplex PCR with the immunoSEQ v3 hsTCRB kit. The table comes from immuneACCESS by way of TCRdb, which keeps in-frame sequences with V and J called. Part of the clones is missing from these tables; in studies checked, under half for an unresolved V gene and the rest for unknown reasons. The sample includes around 30,000 clones, with about 80% observed a single time. The leading ten clones occupy 2.5% to 3% of the sample. The sample's time point label, decoded: pre-treatment sample, taken before nivolumab and TIL therapy. The specimen comprised blood, sampled at baseline. The origin of the receptors is a woman aged 30 to 85 with non-small cell lung cancer.

By its share, this clone is medium-sized. The chain couples TRBV2 to TRBJ1-2; D is unclear. V was pared by 6 bases and J by 6 bases, with 23 bases between. The germline CDR1 and CDR2 sequences are SNHLY and FYNNEI. This CDR3 region has 16 residues. CDR3 loop: CASSLRAEKITDGYTF. CDR3 bases: TGTGCCAGCAGCCTACGGGCAGAGAAGATAACGGATGGCTACACCTTC.

The V and J genes are TRBV5-6 and TRBJ1-5; no definite D call. V dropped 4 bases and J dropped 2 bases, with 13 bases sitting between them. This CDR3 region has 15 residues. In germline, CDR1 is SGHDT, CDR2 YYEEEE. The CDR3 sequence: CASSADLDGNQPQHF. The CDR3, as DNA: TGTGCCAGCAGCGCGGACCTCGACGGCAATCAGCCCCAGCATTTT.

The chain recombines TRBV4-1 with TRBJ2-7; no definite D call. This CDR3 is 13 amino acids long. The V and J ends lost 0 bases and 7 bases respectively, with 10 bases between them. The germline V gene encodes CDR1 MGHRA and CDR2 YSYEKL. CDR3 nucleotides: TGCGCCAGCAGCCAAGACCCTTATCTTGAGCAGTACTTC. Translation: CASSQDPYLEQYF.

The gene calls are TRBV11-2 and TRBJ2-5, with D tentatively TRBD2 (6 bases). The CDR3 has 15 residues. V was trimmed by 3 bases and J by 2 bases, leaving 13 bases between them. CDR1 SGHAT and CDR2 FQNNGV come from the germline V gene. For the CDR3, the DNA is TGTGCCAGCAGCTTTTGGGCGGGAAAACAAGAGACCCAGTACTTC. Its translation: CASSFWAGKQETQYF.

The chain recombines TRBV5-5 with TRBJ2-1; D gene unclear. Germline V gene sequence: CDR1 SGHKS, CDR2 YYEKEE (reference sequence). Trimming took 3 bases from V and 6 from J, leaving 22 bases between them. The CDR3 spans 17 residues. CDR3: CASSYTPTDAGTNEQFF. The CDR3 DNA sequence: TGTGCCAGCAGCTATACTCCGACCGACGCTGGAACCAATGAGCAGTTCTTC.

The rearrangement links TRBV14 to TRBJ2-7; the match to TRBD2 covers 8 bases. V trimming: 5 bases; J trimming: 4 bases; junction bases outside the gene matches: 10. CDR1 is SGHDN, CDR2 FVKESK, per germline. CDR3 length: 15 amino acids. The DNA of the CDR3 is TGTGCCAGCAGCGGCCGGGGGGGGCTTCCTTACGAGCAGTACTTC. It specifies CASSGRGGLPYEQYF.

This clone came up a few times. J is TRBJ2-5 and V is TRBV5-1; the match to TRBD2 covers 7 bases. After removal of 0 bases from V and 5 bases from J, the junction contained 7 bases not matched to a gene. The CDR3 sequence is 15 residues long. Per the germline V gene, CDR1 is SGHRS and CDR2 is YFSETQ. The CDR3 bases are TGCGCCAGCAGCTTGGAGGGGACCGGGAGGGAGACCCAGTACTTC. Amino acids: CASSLEGTGRETQYF.

This clone has a handful of counts. This rearrangement joins TRBV28 to TRBJ1-3; possible D gene TRBD1, 6 bases. Looked up from germline, CDR1 is MDHEN and CDR2 is SYDVKM. CDR3 length: 16 residues. Between the trimmed V and J ends, which lost 1 base and 3 bases, there was a span of 13 bases. The CDR3 sequence: CASSLYVGAGGNTIYF. The CDR3 bases are TGTGCCAGCAGTTTATACGTGGGGGCAGGTGGAAACACCATATATTTT.

The V gene is TRBV4-2, the J gene TRBJ1-4, with 7 bases lining up with TRBD1. Germline CDR1 and CDR2: LGHNA and YNFKEQ. V was pared by 0 bases and J by 7 bases, with 8 bases of the junction left unmatched. This CDR3 comprises 16 residues. As DNA, the CDR3 is TGTGCCAGCAGCCAAGATGGGCAGGGGGAGGGTGAAAAACTGTTTTTT. Residues: CASSQDGQGEGEKLFF.

V is TRBV29-1 and J is TRBJ2-2; 9 bases agree with TRBD1. The germline CDR1 and CDR2 sequences are SQVTM and ANQGSEA. This CDR3 has 14 residues. V trimming: 4 bases; J trimming: 0 bases; junction bases outside the gene matches: 0. The CDR3 bases are TGCAGCGTTGGGGACAGGGCGAACACCGGGGAGCTGTTTTTT. This translates into CSVGDRANTGELFF.

The rearrangement uses TRBV7-6 and TRBJ2-7; 10 nucleotides agree with TRBD2. The J segment lost 4 bases and the V segment lost 2 bases, leaving 5 bases of the junction unmatched. The CDR3 runs to 15 residues. Looked up from germline, CDR1 is SGHVS and CDR2 is FNYEAQ. The CDR3 loop is CASSLTSGNPYEQYF. In DNA, the CDR3 is TGTGCCAGCAGCTTAACTAGCGGGAATCCTTACGAGCAGTACTTC.

The chain combines TRBV19 with TRBJ1-5, with 9 bases identical to TRBD1. V dropped 7 bases and J dropped 7; count of bases not matched to a gene: 8. The CDR3 contains 14 residues. From germline, CDR1 is LNHDA and CDR2 SQIVND (reference sequence). Here the CDR3 reads CASKDRGSGQPQHF. DNA for the CDR3: TGTGCCAGTAAGGACAGGGGTTCGGGCCAGCCCCAGCATTTT.

This clone was seen a handful of times. The chain is built from TRBV7-2 and TRBJ1-1; D not certain. This CDR3 spans 12 amino acids. Per the germline V gene, CDR1 is SGHTA and CDR2 is FQGNSA. V was shortened by 2 bases and J by 11 bases, with 12 bases between the two germline ends. The DNA of the CDR3 is TGTGCCAGCAGCTTACGTACATTTGGGGCTTTCTTT. This sequence encodes CASSLRTFGAFF.

V and J are TRBV9 and TRBJ2-2; tentatively, D is TRBD2 (5 bases). Between the trimmed V and J ends, which lost 0 bases and 2 bases, there was a span of 11 bases. Per germline, CDR1 SGDLS and CDR2 YYNGEE. The CDR3 has 16 amino acids. CDR3 in DNA: TGTGCCAGCAGCGTAGTCGGCGGGCCAAACACCGGGGAGCTGTTTTTT. Translating gives CASSVVGGPNTGELFF. Full variable domain (remainder filled in from reference TRBV9 and TRBJ2-2): DSGVTQTPKHLITATGQRVTLRCSPRSGDLSVYWYQQSLDQGLQFLIQYYNGEERAKGNILERFSAQQFPDLHSELNLSSLELGDSALYFCASSVVGGPNTGELFFGEGSRLTVL.

Note on this clone: At one of its ends the junction is not consistent with the germline gene, which may arise from a read error. V gene TRBV18 combines with J gene TRBJ2-1; D is unresolved. In germline, CDR1 is KGHSH, CDR2 LQKENI. This CDR3 is built from 12 residues. Here the CDR3 DNA reads TGTGCCAGCTCGCCACTGGGGAATGAGCAGTTCTTC. Its protein is CASSPLGNEQFF.

Remarks on this clone: The germline gene is not matched at one end of the junction; a read error may be the cause. This sequence joins TRBV2 and TRBJ2-7, with D perhaps being TRBD1 or TRBD2 (5 bases each). CDR1 is SNHLY and CDR2 is FYNNEI in the germline V gene. The CDR3 is made up of 14 amino acids. In DNA form, the CDR3 reads TGTGCCAGCAGCGAAGTGGGGCGGGCCTACGAGCAGTACTTC. This sequence encodes CASSEVGRAYEQYF. Full variable domain (missing parts from reference TRBV2 and TRBJ2-7): EPEVTQTPSHQVTQMGQEVILRCVPISNHLYFYWYRQILGQKVEFLVSFYNNEISEKSEIFDDQFSVERPDGSNFTLKIRSTKLEDSAMYFCASSEVGRAYEQYFGPGTRLTVT.

V usage is TRBV5-5 and J usage is TRBJ2-5, with 7 positions matching TRBD1. This CDR3 is built from 14 residues. With 4 bases clipped from V and 3 bases from J, the junction kept 6 bases outside the gene matches. The germline CDR1 and CDR2 sequences are SGHKS and YYEKEE (reference sequence). In DNA form, the CDR3 reads TGTGCCAGCAGCCGAGGGGGCGAAAAAGAGACCCAGTACTTC. It specifies CASSRGGEKETQYF.

The chain uses TRBV5-4 and TRBJ1-6; 7 bases line up with TRBD1. Per germline, CDR1 SGHNT and CDR2 YYREEE (reference sequence). The V and J ends lost 2 bases and 8 bases, in that order; junction bases with no gene match: 4. The length of the CDR3 is 14 residues. CDR3 DNA: TGTGCCAGCAGCTTACAGGGGTTGTATTCACCCCTCCACTTT. Translating gives CASSLQGLYSPLHF.